This T cell receptor (beta chain) is from a study of T cells in Graves' hyperthyroidism and ophthalmopathy. This clonotype was seen many times. RNA transcripts served as the template for amplifying TCR beta CDR3 regions. First-round RT-PCR targeting the TCR CDR3 was performed with the HTBI primer set. TCRdb re-called the multiplex PCR reads through MiXCR, storing one row per CDR3 protein. Among 450,000 to 600,000 distinct CDR3 sequences listed, roughly 21% were seen once. V lost 6 bases, J lost 6 bases, and 11 bases stayed unmatched. Germline values: CDR1 MDHEN, CDR2 SYDVKM. The CDR3 totals 15 residues.

The specimen was blood. This sequence was found in a man aged 40-49 years with Graves' ophthalmopathy. The V gene is TRBV28, the J gene TRBJ2-3, with 8 bases lining up with TRBD1. For the CDR3, the DNA is TGTGCCAGCAGGATGGGAGCAGGGGGCGCGGATACGCAGTATTTT. As protein: CASRMGAGGADTQYF.